The 17 T cell receptor beta chains presented below share a single source sample, sequenced in a study of cytomegalovirus exposure and HLA in healthy donors. PCR used 60 Vbeta primers and 13 Jbeta primers. Libraries were prepared by immunoSEQ multiplex PCR; TCRdb keeps only in-frame clonotypes and omits some of them. There are 100,000 or so clones in the sample; roughly 74% occur only once, and 1.5% to 2% lies in the top ten. The sequencing input was PBMCs. The source is a middle-aged woman in good health and CMV-seronegative.

V is TRBV28 and J is TRBJ2-3; the match to TRBD2 covers 10 bases. This CDR3 contains 15 residues. J gave up 3 bases and V 3 bases, and 3 bases lay outside the gene matches. Looked up from germline, CDR1 is MDHEN and CDR2 is SYDVKM. CDR3 residues: CASSFPAGGTDTQYF. The CDR3 DNA sequence: TGTGCCAGCAGTTTCCCAGCGGGAGGGACAGATACGCAGTATTTT.

The chain links TRBV5-1 to TRBJ2-7; possible D gene TRBD1, 5 bases. The CDR3 spans 14 residues. V was clipped by 3 bases and J by 0 bases, with 10 bases between them. Per the germline V gene, CDR1 is SGHRS and CDR2 is YFSETQ. CDR3 loop: CASSSTRDSYEQYF. The DNA for the CDR3 is TGCGCCAGCAGCTCAACCAGGGACTCCTACGAGCAGTACTTC.

The CDR3 is CASSLYRDRGEETQYF. In nucleotides, the CDR3 is TGTGCCAGCAGCTTATACCGGGACAGGGGTGAAGAGACCCAGTACTTC. This chain joins TRBV11-2 and TRBJ2-5; TRBD1 matches at 10 bases. Looked up from germline, CDR1 is SGHAT and CDR2 is FQNNGV. The CDR3 length is 16 residues. V lost 2 bases and J lost 3; bases outside the gene matches: 6.

This sequence joins TRBV5-1 and TRBJ2-1; 9 bases are a match to TRBD1. Germline-derived CDR1 and CDR2 are SGHRS and YFSETQ. The length of the CDR3 is 15 residues. The V and J ends lost 4 bases and 9 bases, in that order; junction bases with no gene match: 11. CDR3 residues: CASSPAGTGIPEQFF. For the CDR3, the DNA is TGCGCCAGCAGCCCGGCCGGGACAGGGATCCCTGAGCAGTTCTTC.

The chain couples TRBV10-3 to TRBJ2-1; 7 bases are shared with TRBD2. After removal of 2 bases from V and 2 bases from J, the junction contained 3 bases not matched to a gene. The CDR3 sequence is 15 residues long. Germline CDR1 reads ENHRY; CDR2 reads SYGVKD. The CDR3: CAISEGGETYNEQFF. The CDR3 nucleotides read TGTGCCATCAGTGAGGGGGGGGAAACCTACAATGAGCAGTTCTTC.

The chain uses TRBV6-1 and TRBJ2-7, with TRBD1 as a possible D gene (5 bases). Trimming shortened V by 3 bases and J by 2 bases, and 11 bases separated the two germline ends. CDR3 length equals 14 residues. Germline values: CDR1 MNHNS, CDR2 SASEGT. This chain's CDR3 is CASSEGPLAYEQYF. The CDR3 DNA reads TGTGCCAGCAGTGAGGGGCCCCTGGCCTACGAGCAGTACTTC.

This chain connects TRBV2 to TRBJ2-1, with a tentative D call TRBD2 (5 bases). V was pared by 6 bases and J by 9 bases, with 9 bases between. Germline-derived CDR1 and CDR2 are SNHLY and FYNNEI. The CDR3 contains 11 residues. In DNA, the CDR3 is TGTGCCAGCAGCCCGGGGAGTGAGCAGTTCTTC. Translating it yields CASSPGSEQFF.

This clone has a handful of counts. This chain connects TRBV10-3 to TRBJ1-6; D perhaps matches TRBD1 (6 bases). CDR1 is ENHRY and CDR2 is SYGVKD in the germline V gene. There are 18 residues in the CDR3. Trimming cost V 2 bases and J 0 bases, with 14 bases left between them. CDR3 amino acids: CAISERGWASSYNSPLHF. CDR3 nucleotide sequence: TGTGCCATCAGTGAGAGGGGGTGGGCGAGCTCCTATAATTCACCCCTCCACTTT.

The table lists this clone with a count of one. V is TRBV15 and J is TRBJ2-1; 9 bases are shared with TRBD1. Trimming removed 0 bases from V and 10 bases from J; junction bases left unmatched: 1. There are 13 residues in the CDR3. CDR1 and CDR2 (germline): LNHNV, YYDKDF (reference sequence). CDR3 loop: CATSRETGGEQFF. In nucleotides, the CDR3 is TGTGCCACCAGCAGAGAAACAGGGGGCGAGCAGTTCTTC.

The chain joins TRBV7-8 to TRBJ2-2, with a tentative D call TRBD1 (6 bases). Between the trimmed V and J ends, which lost 2 bases and 2 bases, there was a span of 9 bases. The CDR3 is 15 residues long. The germline CDR1 and CDR2 sequences are SGHVS and FQNEAQ. This CDR3 is CASSLWTDNTGELFF. The DNA of the CDR3 is TGTGCCAGCAGCTTATGGACAGACAACACCGGGGAGCTGTTTTTT.

V and J are TRBV7-3 and TRBJ2-3, with TRBD2 matching over 12 bases. Germline CDR1 reads SGHTA; CDR2 reads FQGTGA. CDR3 length: 16 amino acids. Trimming at V came to 5 bases and at J to 1 base, leaving 4 bases not matched to a gene. CDR3 loop: CASSGRLAGGTDTQYF. CDR3 nucleotides: TGTGCCAGCAGCGGGCGACTAGCGGGGGGCACAGATACGCAGTATTTT.

This clone was detected only once. This chain joins TRBV30 and TRBJ2-7; 9 bases align to TRBD1. Trimming cost V 4 bases and J 6 bases; bases outside gene matches: 7. The CDR3 spans 13 residues. Germline CDR1 is GTSNPN and CDR2 is SVGIG (reference sequence). CDR3 residues: CAWKQGAPVEQYF. CDR3 coding DNA: TGTGCCTGGAAACAGGGGGCGCCGGTCGAGCAGTACTTC.

Concerning this clone: Sequence at one end of the junction differs from germline and may be a read error. V is TRBV7-9 and J is TRBJ2-2; 11 bases fit TRBD2. Germline V gene sequence: CDR1 SEHNR, CDR2 FQNEAQ (reference sequence). The CDR3 totals 15 residues. As DNA, the CDR3 is TGTTCCAGCATTATTAGCGGGAGGGGCACCGGGGAGCTGTTTTTT. Protein: CSSIISGRGTGELFF.

Concerning this clone itself: One junction end does not reproduce the germline sequence, and a read error may be involved. The rearrangement uses TRBV7-9 and TRBJ2-7, with D perhaps TRBD2 (6 bases). The length of the CDR3 is 12 residues. Germline CDR1 SEHNR, CDR2 FQNEAQ (reference sequence). The CDR3 region has the DNA TGTTCCAGCAGCTTTTCGGGGGACGAGCAGTACTTC. This translates into CSSSFSGDEQYF.

The gene calls are TRBV18 and TRBJ2-5; D uncertain. The DNA end favors TRBJ2-7, so the J call may be wrong. This CDR3 is 12 amino acids long. Germline CDR1 KGHSH, CDR2 LQKENI. The CDR3 DNA is TGTGCCAGCTCACCAACGGGTCACGAGCAGTACTTC. It yields the protein CASSPTGHEQYF.

The V gene is TRBV11-2, the J gene TRBJ2-7; 9 bases line up with TRBD2. The V gene's germline CDR1 is SGHAT and CDR2 FQNNGV. This CDR3 is 15 amino acids long. V lost 1 base and J lost 2; bases outside the gene matches: 3. The CDR3 DNA reads as TGTGCCAGCAGCTTAGTGGCTAGCGGGACCTACGAGCAGTACTTC. As protein: CASSLVASGTYEQYF.

V gene TRBV6-1 combines with J gene TRBJ2-7; 7 bases are shared with TRBD1. V gave up 3 bases and J gave up 1 base; unmatched junction bases: 9. Germline lookup yields CDR1 MNHNS and CDR2 SASEGT. The CDR3 consists of 16 residues. This CDR3 is CASSDPRRQGSYEQYF. CDR3 DNA: TGTGCCAGCAGTGACCCTCGCCGACAGGGATCCTACGAGCAGTACTTC.